This T cell receptor (beta chain) is from a study of T cell responses to AZD1222 COVID-19 vaccine (dated by TCRdb to the early 2020s). With regard to the full study: A total of approximately 240 trial participants underwent TCR sequencing, of whom roughly 210 received two doses of AZD1222 and 26 received two doses of the MenACWY control vaccine. Trial participants were enrolled into age subgroups of 18-55, 56-69 and 70-plus years, which contained approximately 150, 30 and 60 TCR-sequenced participants, respectively.

Results the study describes overall, beyond this receptor: Epitopes outside the regions mutated in the B.1.351 and B.1.1.7 variants were reportedly recognized by nearly half of the unique spike-specific TCRs. Participants were mostly white British and included more females than males, and it was suggested by the authors that clonal diversity may have been underestimated. Conclusions about previously exposed vaccinees were limited because only a handful of AZD1222 recipients were SARS-CoV-2 seropositive at baseline. Vaccine-associated CD4 TCRs spanned the whole spike protein, with dominant responses in regions 160-218 and 743-854. A significant rise in spike-specific TCR breadth and depth was observed after two AZD1222 doses relative to day 0 and relative to MenACWY recipients. Because no day 14 peak-response samples were available, repertoires were characterized only after the peak T cell response. The 56-69-year group was small, and its depth increase did not reach significance, likely because of low power.

At the junction V is shortened by 2 bases and J by 0 bases, with 10 bases in between. According to the germline V gene, CDR1 reads MGHRA and CDR2 reads YSYEKL. The CDR3 runs 16 residues from the cysteine to the phenylalanine. The read is trimmed to its CDR3 DNA, 48 bases read in frame from base 1. As to this clone: Its antigen target is currently unknown. Nothing much larger sits one base from this clone, and base qualities are not available.

In light of the paper, this sample's time point label describes: about 28 days (+/-7) after the second vaccine dose. Interpreted using the paper, the treatment or condition label stands for: meningococcal conjugate vaccine given as trial control. Vaccinee samples were obtained from the UK trials COV001 and COV002, which included a single-blind randomized controlled phase 2/3 trial of AZD1222 (ChAdOx1 nCoV-19) in healthy adults. For TCRbeta chain sequencing, PBMC samples were collected from trial participants at day 0 and at day 28 after the second dose. The CDR3 regions of human TCRbeta chains were analyzed by immunosequencing. The authors processed their data as follows. Repertoire TCRs were matched against a reference library of SARS-CoV-2-specific TCRs generated with the MIRA antigen-specificity platform. Breadth meant the fraction of unique TCRs that were SARS-CoV-2-associated, whereas depth meant the fraction of total T cells that were SARS-CoV-2-associated. Each spike-specific TCR was assigned to its reactive spike region and to a CD4 or CD8 class using the MIRA data. Log10-transformed breadth and depth values were compared by one-way ANOVA with Sidak's multiple comparisons tests. TCRdb retrieved this table from immuneACCESS and kept in-frame rearrangements only. Not all clones are present; in checked studies, unresolved V genes account for under half, and no reason is known for the remainder. The V and J calls and clone size come from that table; D and trimming were worked out from the DNA. Within this sample are roughly 190,000 clones, with 85% to 95% of them counted one time only. The ten largest make up about 3.5% of the sample.

This TCR was recovered from an adult who received the MenACWY meningococcal vaccine as a control. The rearranged chain carries TRBV4-1 and TRBJ1-4; the D gene cannot be named for sure. The specimen comprised peripheral blood, sampled 28 days after the second dose of the MenACWY control vaccine. The DNA reads as follows: TGCGCCAGCAGCCAAAACGTGGTTGCAACTAATGAAAAACTGTTTTTT. This translates into CASSQNVVATNEKLFF.